This T cell receptor beta chain was captured by sequencing in a study of brain T cells in children with intractable seizures. The V gene end was trimmed by 2 bases and the J gene end by 4 bases; junction bases not matched to a gene: 0. Germline CDR1 and CDR2: GTSNPN and SVGIG (reference sequence). The CDR3 covers 12 residues. Sequenced by immunoSEQ multiplex PCR; TCRdb stores in-frame clones only, minus some. The sample includes tens of thousands of clones, 90% of them seen just once. Surgery cases with the highest brain T cell transcript signatures were chosen for sequencing. Before surgery, patients took at least one anti-epileptic drug. This clone came up once. Antigen unknown. Study-wide results and caveats: Absence of clones before surgery may stem from lower sequencing depth. Only CDR3 sequence similarity suggested viral specificity, without known HCMV serostatus.

This clonotype was sampled from a girl aged 2 to 9 with tuberous sclerosis and intractable seizures. Sample: peripheral blood, taken at surgery. The genes are TRBV30 and TRBJ1-2, with 8 positions matching TRBD1. The CDR3, as DNA: TGTGCCTGGAGTACAGGGGGCTATGGCTACACCTTC. It yields the protein CAWSTGGYGYTF. The full variable domain, completed using reference TRBV30 and TRBJ1-2, is SQTIHQWPATLVQPVGSPLSLECTVEGTSNPNLYWYRQAAGRGLQLLFYSVGIGQISSEVPQNLSASRPQDRQFILSSKKLLLSDSGFYLCAWSTGGYGYTFGSGTRLTVV.